This is a list of T cell receptor beta chains from one sample in a study of T cell responses to AZD1222 COVID-19 vaccine. Sequencing used immunoSEQ multiplex PCR; TCRdb keeps in-frame clones, though not all of them. The table lists about 140,000 clones, approximately 90% of them singletons, with approximately 2.6% in the top ten. Sequenced here: peripheral blood, sampled on day 0 of AZD1222 vaccination. These receptors were taken from an adult in good health. CDR3s include the opening cysteine and the closing phenylalanine or tryptophan. The D gene is left open where the match is weak. Some rows have no size entry. The others give once, few or many, or a class for an expanded clone.

j_gene | len | d_gene | v_gene | abundance | CDR3aa | CDR3nt
TRBJ1-1 | 13 | - | TRBV28 | once | CASSLMRLTEAFF | TGTGCCAGCAGTTTGATGAGGCTTACCGAAGCTTTCTTT
TRBJ1-5 | 14 | TRBD1 | TRBV2 | - | CASRVGTGSQPQHF | TGTGCCAGCAGGGTAGGGACAGGGAGTCAGCCCCAGCATTTT
TRBJ1-1 | 12 | - | TRBV28 | - | CASSLDGTEAFF | TGTGCCAGCAGTTTGGATGGTACTGAAGCTTTCTTT
TRBJ2-1 | 18 | TRBD2 | TRBV4-1 | - | CASSLYSVSGEGRNEQFF | TGCGCCAGCAGCCTATATTCGGTTTCGGGGGAGGGACGGAATGAGCAGTTCTTC
TRBJ2-2 | 15 | - | TRBV14 | few | CASSQSLRGSRELFF | TGTGCCAGCAGCCAATCTTTAAGGGGTTCGCGGGAGCTGTTTTTT
TRBJ2-7 | 15 | - | TRBV6-5 | - | CASTSPGPTSYEQYF | TGTGCCAGCACTTCTCCGGGGCCAACCTCCTACGAGCAGTACTTC
TRBJ1-5 | 15 | - | TRBV6-6 | - | CASSYKGWGVQPQHF | TGTGCCAGCAGTTACAAGGGGTGGGGTGTGCAGCCCCAGCATTTT
TRBJ1-6 | 16 | - | TRBV28 | - | CATRGGARGINSPLHF | TGTGCCACCAGAGGGGGAGCTAGGGGGATTAATTCACCCCTCCACTTT
TRBJ1-3 | 15 | - | TRBV4-3 | once | CASSPTAGNGNTIYF | TGCGCCAGCAGCCCCACTGCAGGGAACGGAAACACCATATATTTT
TRBJ1-3 | 13 | TRBD1 | TRBV12-3/TRBV12-4 | - | CASSLLTGATIYF | TGTGCCAGCAGTCTTCTGACAGGGGCCACCATATATTTT
TRBJ1-4 | 14 | - | TRBV28 | once | CASSLPGTNEKLFF | TGTGCCAGCAGTTTACCCGGAACTAATGAAAAACTGTTTTTT
TRBJ2-1 | 15 | - | TRBV6-4 | - | CALCRTPHSYNEQFF | TGTGCCTTATGCAGGACTCCTCATTCCTACAATGAGCAGTTCTTC
TRBJ2-7 | 15 | - | TRBV9 | - | CASSQWGGSSYEQYF | TGTGCCAGCAGCCAGTGGGGCGGCAGCTCCTACGAGCAGTACTTC
TRBJ1-1 | 13 | TRBD1 | TRBV10-2 | few | CASGQVGDTEAFF | TGCGCCAGCGGACAGGTGGGGGACACTGAAGCTTTCTTT
TRBJ1-4 | 16 | - | TRBV7-9 | - | CASTIRWDTFNEKLFF | TGTGCCAGCACCATCCGCTGGGACACTTTCAATGAAAAACTGTTTTTT
TRBJ2-7 | 16 | - | TRBV4-2 | few | CASSPPSGQVGYEQYF | TGTGCCAGCAGCCCCCCGAGTGGGCAGGTAGGCTACGAGCAGTACTTC
TRBJ2-1 | 15 | TRBD2 | TRBV19 | - | CASSNSGRPSKGQFF | TGTGCCAGTAGTAATAGCGGGAGACCCAGCAAAGGGCAGTTCTTC
TRBJ2-7 | 17 | - | TRBV7-6 | - | CASSLESTGLGYYEQYF | TGTGCCAGCAGCTTAGAGTCTACAGGGCTAGGCTACTACGAGCAGTACTTC
TRBJ1-1 | 14 | - | TRBV7-3 | - | CASSSGSMNTEAFF | TGTGCCAGCAGCTCGGGGAGCATGAACACTGAAGCTTTCTTT
TRBJ1-1 | 13 | - | TRBV30 | - | CAWSPGWDTEAFF | TGTGCCTGGAGTCCAGGATGGGACACTGAAGCTTTCTTT
TRBJ1-4 | 13 | - | TRBV6-5 | once | CASSLRKHEKLFF | TGTGCCAGCAGTCTGCGGAAGCATGAAAAACTGTTTTTT
TRBJ2-1 | 15 | TRBD1 | TRBV28 | once | CASSLGGQGGNEQFF | TGTGCCAGCAGTTTAGGGGGACAGGGAGGGAATGAGCAGTTCTTC
TRBJ2-3 | 15 | - | TRBV27 | - | CASSRDSTSTDTQYF | TGTGCCAGCAGTCGAGACTCAACTAGCACAGATACGCAGTATTTT
TRBJ2-3 | 15 | TRBD1 | TRBV24-1 | - | CATSDPTGLADTQYF | TGTGCCACCAGTGACCCGACAGGGCTGGCAGATACGCAGTATTTT
TRBJ2-2 | 13 | TRBD1 | TRBV5-1 | - | CASRQGAPGELFF | TGCGCCAGCAGACAGGGGGCCCCCGGGGAGCTGTTTTTT
TRBJ2-2 | 14 | - | TRBV5-8 | - | CASSLGRFSGELFF | TGTGCCAGCAGCTTGGGCAGATTCTCCGGGGAGCTGTTTTTT
TRBJ2-7 | 18 | TRBD2 | TRBV7-2 | once | CASSQSVGLAGASYEQYF | TGTGCCAGCAGCCAATCCGTCGGACTAGCGGGGGCCTCCTACGAGCAGTACTTC
TRBJ1-4 | 15 | - | TRBV19 | once | CASSIIPRVDEKLFF | TGTGCCAGTAGTATTATCCCCAGGGTGGATGAAAAACTGTTTTTT
TRBJ1-4 | 14 | - | TRBV2 | - | CASSWTSANEKLFF | TGTGCCAGCAGCTGGACATCCGCTAATGAAAAACTGTTTTTT
TRBJ2-5 | 15 | TRBD1 | TRBV24-1 | - | CATSDAGQGVETQYF | TGTGCCACCAGTGATGCGGGACAGGGGGTGGAGACCCAGTACTTC
TRBJ2-2 | 14 | - | TRBV30 | - | CAWSDPTYTGELFF | TGTGCCTGGAGTGACCCGACCTATACCGGGGAGCTGTTTTTT
TRBJ2-2 | 12 | - | TRBV10-3 | - | CGALGGTGELFF | TGTGGCGCGCTCGGGGGCACCGGGGAGCTGTTTTTT
TRBJ1-2 | 14 | TRBD1 | TRBV7-2 | - | CASSHRQGPSGYTF | TGTGCCAGCAGCCATCGACAGGGACCTTCTGGCTACACCTTC
TRBJ2-1 | 15 | - | TRBV7-2 | - | CASSDQGWAYNEQFF | TGTGCCAGCAGCGACCAGGGGTGGGCCTACAATGAGCAGTTCTTC
TRBJ2-1 | 13 | - | TRBV7-9 | - | CASSPRRNNEQFF | TGTGCCAGCAGCCCAAGGCGGAACAATGAGCAGTTCTTC
TRBJ2-3 | 15 | - | TRBV27 | - | CASKKGGTPTDTQYF | TGTGCCAGCAAGAAGGGCGGGACCCCCACAGATACGCAGTATTTT
TRBJ1-2 | 14 | - | TRBV7-2 | - | CASSLAKWGWGYTF | TGTGCCAGCAGCTTAGCCAAGTGGGGATGGGGCTACACCTTC
TRBJ2-2 | 14 | - | TRBV2 | - | CASLSGSATGELFF | TGTGCCAGCTTGTCGGGATCGGCTACCGGGGAGCTGTTTTTT
TRBJ2-2 | 15 | - | TRBV11-2 | - | CASSLIWKNTGELFF | TGTGCCAGCAGCTTAATCTGGAAGAACACCGGGGAGCTGTTTTTT
TRBJ1-1 | 15 | - | TRBV28 | - | CASSLVGQQNTEAFF | TGTGCCAGCAGTTTGGTCGGGCAGCAGAACACTGAAGCTTTCTTT
TRBJ2-7 | 12 | TRBD1 | TRBV2 | - | CASRGQSYEQYF | TGTGCCAGCCGGGGACAGTCCTACGAGCAGTACTTC
TRBJ2-1 | 16 | TRBD2 | TRBV2 | - | CASSPTGTTSYNEQFF | TGTGCCAGCAGTCCTACCGGGACTACCAGTTACAATGAGCAGTTCTTC
TRBJ1-1 | 17 | TRBD1 | TRBV7-8 | - | CASSPNPLHRGWTEAFF | TGTGCCAGCAGCCCCAACCCCCTCCACAGGGGTTGGACTGAAGCTTTCTTT
TRBJ1-2 | 18 | - | TRBV18 | - | CASSHILVQGMVDYGYTF | TGTGCCAGCTCACACATACTGGTTCAGGGGATGGTTGACTATGGCTACACCTTC
TRBJ1-2 | 12 | - | TRBV30 | - | CAWEKRGYGYTF | TGTGCCTGGGAAAAGAGGGGGTACGGCTACACCTTC
TRBJ1-2 | 14 | TRBD1 | TRBV5-1 | - | CASSPDRGPYGYTF | TGCGCCAGCAGCCCGGACAGGGGACCGTATGGCTACACCTTC
TRBJ1-4 | 11 | - | TRBV11-3 | - | CATGHQSKLFF | TGTGCCACGGGACACCAAAGTAAACTGTTTTTT
TRBJ2-1 | 14 | - | TRBV2 | - | CASSERSPETAKFF | TGTGCCAGCAGTGAGCGGTCCCCGGAAACAGCAAAGTTCTTC
TRBJ2-7 | 15 | TRBD1 | TRBV7-2 | - | CASSLAGTGVVEQYF | TGTGCCAGCAGCCTAGCCGGGACAGGGGTAGTCGAGCAGTACTTC
TRBJ1-2 | 13 | TRBD1 | TRBV6-5 | - | CASSLQGARGYTF | TGTGCCAGCAGTCTACAGGGGGCGAGGGGCTACACCTTC
TRBJ1-3 | 18 | - | TRBV4-3 | - | CASSLKSTGINSGNTIYF | TGCGCCAGCAGCCTCAAATCGACAGGAATCAACTCTGGAAACACCATATATTTT
TRBJ2-1 | 13 | - | TRBV7-2 | - | CASSPRPYNEQFF | TGTGCCAGCAGCCCGCGCCCTTATAATGAGCAGTTCTTC
TRBJ2-7 | 17 | TRBD2 | TRBV11-3 | once | CASSPHQAGLGAYEQYF | TGTGCCAGCAGCCCCCATCAAGCGGGACTAGGTGCCTACGAGCAGTACTTC
TRBJ2-1 | 15 | - | TRBV5-1 | - | CASSFGDGPYNEQFF | TGCGCCAGCAGCTTCGGGGACGGGCCCTACAATGAGCAGTTCTTC
TRBJ2-7 | 14 | TRBD2 | TRBV9 | - | CASNVAGSRYEQYF | TGTGCCAGCAATGTAGCGGGGAGCAGGTACGAGCAGTACTTC